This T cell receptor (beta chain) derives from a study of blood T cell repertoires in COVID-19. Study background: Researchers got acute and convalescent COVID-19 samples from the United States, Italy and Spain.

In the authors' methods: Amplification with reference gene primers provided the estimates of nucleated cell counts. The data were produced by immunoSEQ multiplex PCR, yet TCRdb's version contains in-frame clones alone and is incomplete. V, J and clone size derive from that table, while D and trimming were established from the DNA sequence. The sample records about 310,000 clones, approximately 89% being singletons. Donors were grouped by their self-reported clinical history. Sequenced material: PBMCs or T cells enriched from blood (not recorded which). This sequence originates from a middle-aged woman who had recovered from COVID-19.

The CDR3 spells CASSKGVNEGLGTEAFF. The CDR3 region has the DNA TGTGCCAGCAGCAAAGGTGTAAATGAAGGACTCGGGACTGAAGCTTTCTTT. This chain links TRBV21-1 with TRBJ1-1. TRBV21-1 is a pseudogene. The CDR3 has 17 amino acids.